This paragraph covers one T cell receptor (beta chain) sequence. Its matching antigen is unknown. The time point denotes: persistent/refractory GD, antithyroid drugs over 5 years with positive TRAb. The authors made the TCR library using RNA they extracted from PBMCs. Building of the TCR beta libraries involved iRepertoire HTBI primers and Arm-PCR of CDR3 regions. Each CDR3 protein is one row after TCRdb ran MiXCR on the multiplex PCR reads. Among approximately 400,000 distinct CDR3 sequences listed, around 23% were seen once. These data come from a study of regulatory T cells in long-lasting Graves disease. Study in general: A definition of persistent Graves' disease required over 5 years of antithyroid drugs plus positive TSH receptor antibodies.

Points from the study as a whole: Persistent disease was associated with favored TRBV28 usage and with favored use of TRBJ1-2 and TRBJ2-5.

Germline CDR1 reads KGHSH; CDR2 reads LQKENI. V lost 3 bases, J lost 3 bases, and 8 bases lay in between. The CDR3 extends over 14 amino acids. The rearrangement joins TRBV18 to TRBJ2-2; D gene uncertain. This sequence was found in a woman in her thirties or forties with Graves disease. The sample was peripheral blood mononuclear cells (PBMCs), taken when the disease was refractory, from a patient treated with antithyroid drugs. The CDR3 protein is CASSPWSDTGELFF. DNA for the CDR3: TGTGCCAGCTCACCGTGGAGTGACACCGGGGAGCTGTTTTTT.